These T cell receptor beta chains were read from a single sample in a study of vaccination and CD4 T cells after COVID-19. For these TCRs, the target antigens are not known. TCRdb re-derived calls from the PCR reads in MiXCR, one entry per CDR3 protein. The table has about 13,000 distinct CDR3 sequences, 25% to 30% seen once; the top ten hold 25% to 30%. The specimen comprised CD4+ T cells from blood, cultured in vitro, sampled before SARS-CoV-2 vaccination. These TCRs come from a human donor who received a COVID-19 vaccine. Both conserved end residues are trimmed from each CDR3.

V gene	CDR3 protein
TRBV5-4	ASSLFQQGNTEAF
TRBV25-1	AGSEFLGFVTEAF
TRBV5-4	ASSLSGGRTVDLGNYGYT
TRBV20-1	SASDPQTKTVH
TRBV2	ASSVRQGGETQY
TRBV30	AWSPVGGTYNSPLH
TRBV4-1	ASSHPTGGNTEAF
TRBV2	ASRDQGVPYNSPLH
TRBV2	ASTLAGQHYEQY
TRBV6-1	ASSLGDTRNYGYT
TRBV19	ASSRQVNSNQPQH
TRBV7-9	ASSFRTGDEQY
TRBV6-1	ASRRSSYNEQF
TRBV6-1	ASSPTGRGRGAEQF
TRBV4-2	ASSQDTAAGGETQY